The rows below give T cell receptor beta chains drawn from one sample of a study of early T cells in non-severe SARS-CoV-2 infection. TCRdb reprocessed the 5' RACE reads with MiXCR, giving one entry per CDR3 protein. The table records around 83,000 distinct CDR3 sequences, more than 10% of them present only once. Source: whole blood, taken at baseline. All receptors derive from an adult who was a healthcare worker with PCR-confirmed SARS-CoV-2 infection or an uninfected control (not recorded which). CDR3s include the opening cysteine and the closing phenylalanine or tryptophan. The order of the fields is clone size, J gene, V gene, D gene, CDR3 DNA, CDR3 protein. D genes are given only for firm matches. Some rows have no size entry. The others give once, few or many, or a class for an expanded clone.

>many|TRBJ2-1|TRBV20-1|TRBD2
TGCAGCGCAGAAAGCGGGAAGCGCCGTGATGAGCAGTTCTTC
CSAESGKRRDEQFF
>NA|TRBJ2-5|TRBV11-2|NA
TGTGCCAGCAGCTTAATGAGGACAGCAGAGACCCAGTACTTC
CASSLMRTAETQYF
>NA|TRBJ2-5|TRBV7-6|TRBD2
TGTGCCAGCAGCCCCGGACTAGCGGGGGGTCAAGAGACCCAGTACTTC
CASSPGLAGGQETQYF
>many|TRBJ2-3|TRBV29-1|TRBD2
TGCAGCGGCGAAGAGGCTAGCGGGAGGATAGATACGCAGTATTTT
CSGEEASGRIDTQYF
>many|TRBJ1-1|TRBV29-1|NA
TGCAGCGTTGTGGGGGATGAAATTGAAGCTTTCTTT
CSVVGDEIEAFF
>NA|TRBJ1-2|TRBV11-2|NA
TGTGCCAGCAGCTTAGGTTCGGGGGGAATTGATGGCTACACCTTC
CASSLGSGGIDGYTF
>few|TRBJ2-7|TRBV7-9|NA
TGTGCCAGCAGCTTTAAACAGGGGAGGCTCCTAGACGAGCAGTACTTC
CASSFKQGRLLDEQYF
>few|TRBJ2-1|TRBV10-3|NA
TGTGCCATCAGTGAGGTCTCCTACAATGAGCAGTTCTTC
CAISEVSYNEQFF
>NA|TRBJ1-2|TRBV29-1|NA
TGCAGCGTTGAAGCGGCGTCCTATGGCTACACCTTC
CSVEAASYGYTF
>many|TRBJ2-1|TRBV2|NA
TGTGCCAGCAGTGAAAGACGGATGAGCTCCTACAATGAGCAGTTCTTC
CASSERRMSSYNEQFF
>few|TRBJ2-3|TRBV20-1|NA
TGCAGTGCGCCACCCTTTGGCAGGGAGTCAACAGATACGCAGTATTTT
CSAPPFGRESTDTQYF
>NA|TRBJ2-7|TRBV14|NA
TGTGCCAGCAGCCAAATTTTGGGTCTTCCCTACGAGCAGTACTTC
CASSQILGLPYEQYF
>NA|TRBJ2-2|TRBV29-1|NA
TGCAGCGTTGGCAGGGCAAACACCGGGGAGCTGTTTTTT
CSVGRANTGELFF
>few|TRBJ2-3|TRBV11-2|TRBD1
TGTGCCAGCAGCCCCCTAGGGACAGGGCCCACAGATACGCAGTATTTT
CASSPLGTGPTDTQYF
>many|TRBJ2-1|TRBV3-1|TRBD2
TGTGCCAGCAGCCAAGAGTCTGAACTAGCGGGAGTTTATGAGCAGTTCTTC
CASSQESELAGVYEQFF
>NA|TRBJ2-3|TRBV6-5|NA
TGTGCCAGCAGTTACGAGGGCGGGCGCACAGATACGCAGTATTTT
CASSYEGGRTDTQYF
>few|TRBJ2-3|TRBV6-2/TRBV6-3|TRBD2
TGTGCCAGCAGCCCACCTCTAGCGGGGGCGAGAGATACGCAGTATTTT
CASSPPLAGARDTQYF
>NA|TRBJ1-1|TRBV27|NA
TGTGCCAGCAGTTCCGCCTGGGACACTGAAGCTTTCTTT
CASSSAWDTEAFF
>few|TRBJ1-2|TRBV9|NA
TGTGCCAGCAGCGTGGGGACGGCCGGCTCCTATGGCTACACCTTC
CASSVGTAGSYGYTF
>many|TRBJ2-5|TRBV29-1|NA
TGCAGCGTTGCTGAGCAGGGGCGAGGGACCCAGTACTTC
CSVAEQGRGTQYF
>many|TRBJ1-1|TRBV27|NA
TGTGCCAGCAGTCCCGGGGGGTTCGCAGCTTTCTTT
CASSPGGFAAFF
>many|TRBJ2-5|TRBV20-1|TRBD2
TGCAGTGCTCGGACTAGCGGGAGGGCCGTGGAGACCCAGTACTTC
CSARTSGRAVETQYF
>NA|TRBJ1-1|TRBV18|NA
TGTGCCAGCTCACCACCAGGGGCCACTGAAGCTTTCTTT
CASSPPGATEAFF
>NA|TRBJ1-2|TRBV9|NA
TGTGCCAGCAGCGGTGACAGAAATAACTATGGCTACACCTTC
CASSGDRNNYGYTF
>NA|TRBJ2-3|TRBV6-5|TRBD2
TGTGCCAGCAGTTACGCTGGACTAGCGGGGGGAGCTAGCACAGATACGCAGTATTTT
CASSYAGLAGGASTDTQYF
>many|TRBJ1-4|TRBV5-5|TRBD1
TGTGCCAGCAGCATGACAGGGGGCCTACGCGAAAAACTGTTTTTT
CASSMTGGLREKLFF
>many|TRBJ2-5|TRBV3-1|NA
TGTGCCAGCAGCCAAGTGGAGACCCAGTACTTC
CASSQVETQYF
>NA|TRBJ2-1|TRBV5-1|TRBD2
TGCGCCAGCAGCATCGCCGCGGGACTAGCGTCTAACAATGAGCAGTTCTTC
CASSIAAGLASNNEQFF
>few|TRBJ2-4|TRBV29-1|NA
TGCAGCGTTGGGCCCGGGAAGGCCAAAAACATTCAGTACTTC
CSVGPGKAKNIQYF
>NA|TRBJ1-1|TRBV5-1|NA
TGCGCCAGCAGTCATTATGGACAGACGAACACTGAAGCTTTCTTT
CASSHYGQTNTEAFF
>NA|TRBJ1-1|TRBV6-1|NA
TGTGCCAGCATCCCATATGGGGCAGGGGACACTGAAGCTTTCTTT
CASIPYGAGDTEAFF
>NA|TRBJ1-1|TRBV5-1|TRBD1
TGCGCCAGCAGGGCTACAGGGGGCACTGAAGCTTTCTTT
CASRATGGTEAFF
>few|TRBJ1-3|TRBV5-1|NA
TGCGCCAGCAGCCGAACCCGGGACATCGGAAACACCATATATTTT
CASSRTRDIGNTIYF
>few|TRBJ1-1|TRBV6-4|NA
TGTGCCAGCAGTGCCCAGGCAATGAACACTGAAGCTTTCTTT
CASSAQAMNTEAFF
>NA|TRBJ2-3|TRBV7-8|TRBD1
TGTGCCAGCAGCTTACGACAGGGGGCGTTTAGCACAGATACGCAGTATTTT
CASSLRQGAFSTDTQYF
>NA|TRBJ2-3|TRBV29-1|NA
TGCAGCGTTGAACCCAGCCAAGCCACAGATACGCAGTATTTT
CSVEPSQATDTQYF
>few|TRBJ1-2|TRBV29-1|NA
TGCAGCGTTGAAGGGAGGGGCGAAGGCTACACCTTC
CSVEGRGEGYTF
>NA|TRBJ2-1|TRBV3-1|TRBD2
TGTGCCAGCAGCCAAGAGGGACTAGCGGGAAGGAGCTCCTACAATGAGCAGTTCTTC
CASSQEGLAGRSSYNEQFF
>few|TRBJ1-6|TRBV7-9|NA
TGTGCCAGCAGCTTTGTGGTCCCTGGAGGGCCGAGCTCCTATAATTCACCCCTCCACTTT
CASSFVVPGGPSSYNSPLHF
>NA|TRBJ2-2|TRBV12-3/TRBV12-4|TRBD2
TGTGCCCTCATCGGGAGGGCTGACGGGGAGCTGTTTTTT
CALIGRADGELFF
>NA|TRBJ2-3|TRBV7-2|NA
TGTGCCAGCAGCTTATCGGCTACGCAGTATTTT
CASSLSATQYF
>few|TRBJ2-5|TRBV13|NA
TGTGCCAGCAGCTTAGTTGCGGTGGGGACCCAGTACTTC
CASSLVAVGTQYF
>few|TRBJ1-4|TRBV28|NA
TGTGCCAGCAGGGGGACTGCAACTAATGAAAAACTGTTTTTT
CASRGTATNEKLFF
>few|TRBJ2-5|TRBV18|NA
TGTGCCAGCTCACATTGGACTAACCAAGAGACCCAGTACTTC
CASSHWTNQETQYF
>many|TRBJ1-5|TRBV7-2|NA
TGTGCCAGCAGTGGTCAGTATCAGCCCCAGCATTTT
CASSGQYQPQHF
>NA|TRBJ1-6|TRBV20-1|NA
TGCAGTGCGAGGGGGATGAGTATTGGTTCACCCCTCCACTTT
CSARGMSIGSPLHF
>many|TRBJ2-2|TRBV12-3/TRBV12-4|TRBD2
TGTGCCAGCAGTTCGGGAGCGGGAGGGATCGGGGAGCTGTTTTTT
CASSSGAGGIGELFF
>NA|TRBJ2-7|TRBV19|TRBD1
TGTGCCAGTAGCCGGACCGGGACAGGGATCGCCTACGAGCAGTACTTC
CASSRTGTGIAYEQYF
>NA|TRBJ2-1|TRBV6-1|TRBD2
TGTGCCCTAGCGGTATCCTACAATGAGCAGTTCTTC
CALAVSYNEQFF
>many|TRBJ1-3|TRBV7-8|NA
TGTGCCAGCAGCTTATTGCGAAGCTCTGGAAACACCATATATTTT
CASSLLRSSGNTIYF
>many|TRBJ2-1|TRBV24-1|NA
TGTGCCACCGGGGACGGTAGTTTAATGAACAATGAGCAGTTCTTC
CATGDGSLMNNEQFF
>NA|TRBJ1-1|TRBV12-3/TRBV12-4|TRBD1
TGTGCCAGCAGTTTACGGGACAGGGGGCAAGCTTTCTTT
CASSLRDRGQAFF